The 29 T cell receptor beta chains presented below share a single source sample, sequenced in a study of T cells after yellow fever vaccination. TCRdb used MiXCR to reprocess the 5' RACE reads, holding one entry per CDR3 protein. The data show 340,000 or so distinct CDR3 sequences, around 12% seen once. The specimen comprised CD4+ T cells sorted from PBMCs, sampled 15 days after the yellow fever booster vaccination. These receptors all stem from a man younger than 30 who received the YFV17D yellow fever vaccine.

This chain uses TRBV18 with TRBJ1-2, with 10 bases that match TRBD1. The CDR3 runs to 16 residues. Trimming took 3 bases from V and 7 from J; bases not matched to a gene: 11. CDR1 and CDR2 (germline): KGHSH, LQKENI. Here the CDR3 reads CASSPLRDRGLSGYTF. In DNA form, the CDR3 reads TGTGCCAGCTCACCTCTAAGGGACAGGGGATTGTCTGGCTACACCTTC.

This clonotype has just a few counts. V is TRBV29-1 and J is TRBJ1-2; D is unclear. The germline V and J ends were trimmed by 4 bases and 3 bases, with 9 bases remaining between them. CDR3 length: 12 amino acids. Germline V CDR1 and CDR2: SQVTM, ANQGSEA. The CDR3 here is CSVGEFYYGYTF. DNA for the CDR3: TGCAGCGTTGGGGAATTTTACTATGGCTACACCTTC.

This clonotype occurred a few times. The chain joins TRBV5-1 to TRBJ1-1, with D hard to call. The CDR3 extends over 15 amino acids. V lost 8 bases and J lost 2, with 19 bases in between. Germline CDR1 SGHRS, CDR2 YFSETQ. The CDR3 nucleotides are TGCGCCAGTCGTGGCGGGTGGGTGTCAAACACTGAAGCTTTCTTT. This codes for CASRGGWVSNTEAFF.

This clonotype was found a few times. The rearrangement uses TRBV6-1 and TRBJ2-7, with D unresolved. The CDR3 has 11 residues. Germline V CDR1 and CDR2: MNHNS, SASEGT. Trimming pared 6 bases from V and 7 bases from J, leaving 10 bases between. CDR3 region: CASSSHWEQYF. The DNA of the CDR3 is TGTGCCAGCAGCTCGCATTGGGAGCAGTACTTC.

This clonotype was seen repeatedly, ten times or more. V gene TRBV5-6 combines with J gene TRBJ2-1; D is unresolved. CDR3 length equals 13 residues. V lost 2 bases, J lost 6 bases, and 9 bases lay in between. Germline CDR1 SGHDT, CDR2 YYEEEE. The DNA for the CDR3 is TGTGCCAGCAGCTTCTTGTTGTTCAATGAGCAGTTCTTC. Translation gives CASSFLLFNEQFF.

The chain joins TRBV7-2 to TRBJ2-3; D is perhaps TRBD1 or TRBD2 (5 bases each). From germline, CDR1 is SGHTA and CDR2 FQGNSA. The CDR3 has 14 residues. V shed 5 bases and J shed 2 bases, with 11 bases lying between them. This CDR3 reads CASSQTGTTDTQYF. CDR3 nucleotides: TGTGCCAGCAGCCAGACGGGGACCACAGATACGCAGTATTTT.

This clonotype was observed a few times. The chain links TRBV9 to TRBJ2-3, with D hard to call. V gave up 4 bases and J gave up 5 bases, with 8 bases separating them. This CDR3 comprises 12 residues. Germline V gives CDR1 SGDLS, CDR2 YYNGEE. This CDR3 reads CASSSLLDTQYF. CDR3 coding DNA: TGTGCCAGCAGCTCCCTCTTAGATACGCAGTATTTT.

This clonotype has a handful of counts. J is TRBJ1-2 and V is TRBV29-1; no clear D. This CDR3 is 12 amino acids long. Deletions cut 7 bases from V and 5 bases from J, with 14 bases between. CDR1 and CDR2 from the germline V gene are SQVTM and ANQGSEA. CDR3 nucleotides: TGCAGCGCCGCCGGTCAGAATTATGGCTACACCTTC. It encodes CSAAGQNYGYTF.

This chain connects TRBV18 to TRBJ1-1, with 7 bases fitting TRBD1. CDR3 length equals 16 residues. With 4 bases clipped from V and 4 bases from J, the junction kept 12 bases outside the gene matches. Germline V CDR1 and CDR2: KGHSH, LQKENI. This CDR3 reads CASSRTGPGESTEAFF. In DNA, the CDR3 is TGTGCCAGCTCACGGACAGGCCCAGGGGAAAGCACTGAAGCTTTCTTT.

The V gene is TRBV4-3, the J gene TRBJ2-7, with D perhaps TRBD1 (5 bases). CDR1 and CDR2 from the germline V gene are LGHNA and YSLEER. The CDR3 sequence is 16 residues long. The V gene lost 1 base and the J gene lost 2 bases, with 15 bases spanning the gap. The CDR3 reads CASSQGPAGFTYEQYV. CDR3 DNA sequence: TGCGCCAGCAGCCAAGGGCCCGCAGGGTTCACCTACGAGCAGTACGTC.

This clonotype was observed a few times. This chain connects TRBV5-4 to TRBJ2-5, with TRBD2 identical over 12 bases. In germline, CDR1 is SGHNT, CDR2 YYREEE (reference sequence). Losses at the gene ends were 3 bases for V and 3 bases for J; bases not matched to a gene: 3. The CDR3 runs 15 residues. The CDR3 coding sequence is TGTGCCAGCAGCTCGCGACTAGCGGGGGAAGAGACCCAGTACTTC. Translation gives CASSSRLAGEETQYF.

This clonotype was counted between two and nine times. The rearrangement joins TRBV9 to TRBJ1-4; 7 bases map to TRBD1. Germline values: CDR1 SGDLS, CDR2 YYNGEE. The CDR3 is 15 amino acids. The V gene end was trimmed by 3 bases and the J gene end by 8 bases; junction bases not matched to a gene: 10. CDR3 in DNA: TGTGCCAGCAGCGCGATCGGGACAGCTGGGGAAAAACTGTTTTTT. As protein: CASSAIGTAGEKLFF.

The rearrangement links TRBV5-5 to TRBJ2-3; D call uncertain. Looked up from germline, CDR1 is SGHKS and CDR2 is YYEKEE (reference sequence). V shed 0 bases and J shed 5 bases, with 13 bases lying between them. The CDR3 totals 15 residues. CDR3 protein: CASSLVPSLGDTQYF. The CDR3 DNA is TGTGCCAGCAGCTTGGTCCCTAGTCTTGGAGATACGCAGTATTTT.

This clonotype was seen a few times. The chain uses TRBV7-2 and TRBJ1-5; 11 nucleotides agree with TRBD1. The CDR3 is made up of 21 amino acids. The V gene's germline CDR1 is SGHTA and CDR2 FQGNSA. V lost 1 base, J lost 4 bases, and 18 bases stayed unmatched. CDR3 protein: CASSLGTGTGGLYRGNQPQHF. DNA of the CDR3: TGTGCCAGCAGCTTAGGGACTGGGACAGGGGGGTTGTATAGAGGTAATCAGCCCCAGCATTTT.

The chain is built from TRBV5-4 and TRBJ1-1, with 9 bases matching TRBD1. The CDR3 sequence is 15 residues long. Germline trimming cut 4 bases from V and 0 bases from J; bases unmatched to any gene: 4. The germline V gene has CDR1 SGHNT and CDR2 YYREEE (reference sequence). CDR3 sequence (DNA): TGTGCCAGCAGCGAGGACAGGGGATTGAACACTGAAGCTTTCTTT. Its protein product is CASSEDRGLNTEAFF.

The V call is TRBV5-1, the J call TRBJ1-6; D gene unclear. V gave up 4 bases and J gave up 9 bases, with 11 bases separating them. CDR3 size: 13 residues. CDR1 SGHRS and CDR2 YFSETQ come from the germline V gene. The CDR3 nucleotides are TGCGCCAGCAGCCAGCTGGAGGGTTCACCCCTCCACTTT. It is translated as CASSQLEGSPLHF.

V usage is TRBV12-1 and J usage is TRBJ2-3; the D call TRBD1 from the table was never checked on the DNA. TRBV12-1 is assigned pseudogene status. The CDR3 has 15 amino acids. The chain's CDR3 is CASKLRDRVADTQYF. DNA for the CDR3: TGTGCCAGCAAACTCCGGGACAGGGTTGCAGATACGCAGTATTTT.

This chain links TRBV6-5 with TRBJ1-5, with D tentatively TRBD1 (6 bases). Germline lookup yields CDR1 MNHEY and CDR2 SVGAGI. Trimming took off 0 bases at V and 8 bases at J, with 11 bases between the two ends. The CDR3 contains 14 residues. CDR3 bases: TGTGCCAGCAGTTACTCGGCGAGGGGGGAGCCCCAGCATTTT. Its translation is CASSYSARGEPQHF.

The chain uses TRBV18 and TRBJ2-5, with a tentative D call TRBD2 (6 bases). CDR3 size: 15 residues. V was pared by 3 bases and J by 4 bases, with 15 bases between. In germline, CDR1 is KGHSH, CDR2 LQKENI. The CDR3 reads CASSPASDGGETQYF. In DNA, the CDR3 is TGTGCCAGCTCACCGGCTAGCGATGGTGGAGAGACCCAGTACTTC. The full variable domain, completed using reference TRBV18 and TRBJ2-5, is NAGVMQNPRHLVRRRGQEARLRCSPMKGHSHVYWYRQLPEEGLKFMVYLQKENIIDESGMPKERFSAEFPKEGPSILRIQQVVRGDSAAYFCASSPASDGGETQYFGPGTRLLVL.

This clonotype occurred a few times. This sequence joins TRBV5-4 and TRBJ2-5; 10 nucleotides match TRBD2. This CDR3 region has 16 residues. Germline loops: CDR1 SGHNT, CDR2 YYREEE (reference sequence). The V and J ends lost 0 bases and 0 bases, in that order; junction bases with no gene match: 2. The chain's CDR3 is CASSLGTSGDQETQYF. CDR3 nucleotides: TGTGCCAGCAGCTTGGGTACTAGCGGGGACCAAGAGACCCAGTACTTC. Full variable domain (missing parts from reference TRBV5-4 and TRBJ2-5): ETGVTQSPTHLIKTRGQQVTLRCSSQSGHNTVSWYQQALGQGPQFIFQYYREEENGRGNFPPRFSGLQFPNYSSELNVNALELDDSALYLCASSLGTSGDQETQYFGPGTRLLVL.

Note on this clonotype: Germline is not matched at one junction end, which may reflect a read error. The chain carries TRBV4-2 and TRBJ1-1; 7 bases map to TRBD1. Looked up from germline, CDR1 is LGHNA and CDR2 is YNFKEQ. The CDR3 sequence is 14 residues long. CDR3 bases: TGTGCCAGCAGCCTTACCGACAGGGACACTGAAGCTATCTTT. As protein: CASSLTDRDTEAIF.

This clonotype was seen many times. The rearrangement joins TRBV5-4 to TRBJ2-3; possibly TRBD2 for D (6 bases). The CDR3 has 15 residues. Germline assignment: CDR1 SGHNT and CDR2 YYREEE (reference sequence). Deletions cut 0 bases from V and 1 base from J, with 9 bases between. The CDR3 sequence: CASSLDQRGTDTQYF. The CDR3 coding sequence is TGTGCCAGCAGCTTGGATCAGCGGGGCACAGATACGCAGTATTTT.

This rearrangement joins TRBV6-1 to TRBJ1-2; 7 positions match TRBD1. Per the germline V gene, CDR1 is MNHNS and CDR2 is SASEGT. The CDR3 consists of 14 residues. V gave up 5 bases and J gave up 7 bases; unmatched junction bases: 10. The CDR3 here is CASSQWTGLIGYTF. The CDR3 nucleotides are TGTGCCAGCAGTCAATGGACAGGTCTTATTGGCTACACCTTC.

V usage is TRBV7-9 and J usage is TRBJ2-3; 10 nucleotides agree with TRBD2. V shed 4 bases, J shed 2 bases, and the junction held 3 bases outside the gene matches. The CDR3 loop spans 15 amino acids. Germline V lookup: CDR1 SEHNR, CDR2 FQNEAQ (reference sequence). As DNA, the CDR3 is TGTGCCAGCAGCTCCGGACTAGCGGCCACAGATACGCAGTATTTT. It translates to CASSSGLAATDTQYF.

This clonotype was detected only a few times. The chain uses TRBV6-2 or TRBV6-3 and TRBJ2-6; D is undetermined. Germline V CDR1 and CDR2: MNHEY, SVGEGT. The V and J ends lost 6 bases and 4 bases respectively, with 16 bases between them. The CDR3 covers 16 residues. CDR3 protein: CASRGRTSRGANVLTF. In DNA, the CDR3 is TGTGCCAGCAGAGGACGGACCTCTAGAGGGGCCAACGTCCTGACTTTC.

This chain uses TRBV7-3 with TRBJ2-3; no clear D. The CDR3 runs 13 residues. V was clipped by 5 bases and J by 8 bases, with 14 bases between them. From germline, CDR1 is SGHTA and CDR2 FQGTGA. The CDR3 region has the DNA TGTGCCAGCAGCCAAGGCGCGAGAAGTACGCAGTATTTT. It encodes CASSQGARSTQYF.

The chain has TRBV4-1 and TRBJ2-2, with 7 bases identical to TRBD2. This CDR3 region has 16 residues. After removal of 4 bases from V and 0 bases from J, the junction contained 5 bases not matched to a gene. In germline, CDR1 is MGHRA, CDR2 YSYEKL. In nucleotides, the CDR3 is TGCGCCAGCAGCCCGCCGCGGGGGTCGAACACCGGGGAGCTGTTTTTT. Translating it yields CASSPPRGSNTGELFF.

This clonotype has just a few counts. The chain employs TRBV5-1 and TRBJ1-1; TRBD1 matches at 8 bases. Germline V gene lookup returns CDR1 SGHRS and CDR2 YFSETQ. V shed 4 bases and J 5 bases; nucleotides not matched to a gene: 13. CDR3 size: 16 residues. The CDR3 reads CASSKRTGSGSTEAFF. The DNA for the CDR3 is TGCGCCAGCAGCAAGCGGACAGGGAGCGGGAGTACTGAAGCTTTCTTT.

V usage is TRBV20-1 and J usage is TRBJ2-7, with D hard to call. Germline loops: CDR1 DFQATT, CDR2 SNEGSKA (reference sequence). The CDR3 contains 12 residues. DNA for the CDR3: TGCTGTGCTAGAGATGGAGCCAGAGAGCAGTACGTC. This encodes CCARDGAREQYV.